The entry that follows covers one TCR beta chain sequence. Antigen: not known. Blood draws occurred at baseline, cycle 4 day 1, and cycle 7 day 1. This CDR3 spans 14 amino acids. J gave up 1 base and V 8 bases, and 5 bases lay outside the gene matches. From germline, CDR1 is LNHDA and CDR2 SQIVND (reference sequence). This sample stems from a study of OX40 agonist ivuxolimab in advanced cancers. Study results and caveats: At 0.1 to 3.0 mg/kg and by week 6, CD4+ and CD8+ T cells in the blood had expanded clonally. Averaging showed that CD8+ T cells had more expanded clones than CD4+ did.

Some clones are missing from TCRdb's copy, which holds only in-frame ones; the method was immunoSEQ multiplex PCR. The sample lists some 140,000 clones; around 93% were seen once. The receptor comes from an adult with an advanced solid tumor such as melanoma, head and neck, liver or kidney cancer. The chain recombines TRBV19 with TRBJ1-3; 7 nucleotides match TRBD1. Sequenced material: CD4+ or CD8+ T cells sorted from blood, taken in a trial of the OX40 agonist ivuxolimab. CDR3 residues: CASLNRGSGNTIYF. The CDR3 DNA is TGTGCCAGTCTAAACAGGGGATCTGGAAACACCATATATTTT.